These 24 T cell receptor beta chains share one sample of origin, sequenced in a study. This table comes from immunoSEQ multiplex PCR, and its TCRdb copy is limited to in-frame clones, with some not included. The sample holds 68,000 or so clones; about 93% are singletons and the top ten take approximately 4.4%. Sequenced input: PBMCs. Receptors were obtained from a man aged 35-49 years with rheumatoid arthritis.

This clone appeared once. This chain links TRBV2 with TRBJ2-1; D tentatively fits TRBD1 or TRBD2 (5 bases each). This CDR3 contains 16 residues. V lost 6 bases, J lost 7 bases, and 22 bases lay in between. Germline CDR1 is SNHLY and CDR2 is FYNNEI. CDR3 region: CASRPSLAGTSNEQFF. Here the CDR3 DNA reads TGTGCCAGCAGGCCATCCTTAGCTGGGACGAGTAATGAGCAGTTCTTC.

Only a few counts were recorded for this clone. The rearrangement links TRBV7-9 to TRBJ2-6; TRBD2 aligns across 11 bases. CDR1 is SEHNR, CDR2 FQNEAQ, per germline (reference sequence). This CDR3 spans 17 amino acids. V gave up 7 bases and J gave up 0 bases; unmatched junction bases: 5. Here the CDR3 DNA reads TGTGCCAGCACCGGGACTAGCGGCCTCTCTGGGGCCAACGTCCTGACTTTC. Amino acids: CASTGTSGLSGANVLTF. The full variable domain, with the rest looked up from reference TRBV7-9 and TRBJ2-6, is DTGVSQNPRHKITKRGQNVTFRCDPISEHNRLYWYRQTLGQGPEFLTYFQNEAQLEKSRLLSDRFSAERPKGSFSTLEIQRTEQGDSAMYLCASTGTSGLSGANVLTFGAGSRLTVL.

As for this clone: Other DNA sequences within the sample encode an identical CDR3. The chain carries TRBV18 and TRBJ1-1; 10 positions match TRBD1. This CDR3 contains 14 residues. Germline V gene data show CDR1 as KGHSH and CDR2 as LQKENI. V lost 6 bases to trimming and J lost 1 base; unmatched junction nucleotides: 2. In DNA form, the CDR3 reads TGTGCCAGCTCTCGGACAGGGGGGAACACTGAAGCTTTCTTT. It specifies CASSRTGGNTEAFF.

This chain connects TRBV19 to TRBJ1-1, with D possibly being TRBD1 (6 bases). The germline CDR1 and CDR2 sequences are LNHDA and SQIVND (reference sequence). V lost 4 bases to trimming and J lost 5 bases, with 20 bases between them. The CDR3 is 16 amino acids. The CDR3 reads CASSRGTSWAGTEAFF. The CDR3 region has the DNA TGTGCCAGTAGTAGAGGGACATCCTGGGCAGGGACTGAAGCTTTCTTT. The whole variable domain, filled in from reference TRBV19 and TRBJ1-1, reads DGGITQSPKYLFRKEGQNVTLSCEQNLNHDAMYWYRQDPGQGLRLIYYSQIVNDFQKGDIAEGYSVSREKKESFPLTVTSAQKNPTAFYLCASSRGTSWAGTEAFFGQGTRLTVV.

The chain links TRBV5-4 to TRBJ2-7, with 8 nucleotides matching TRBD2. Germline V gives CDR1 SGHNT, CDR2 YYREEE (reference sequence). The V gene end was trimmed by 1 base and the J gene end by 3 bases; junction bases not matched to a gene: 9. The CDR3 spans 16 residues. The CDR3 sequence: CASSLYPGGPDYEQYF. The CDR3 DNA follows: TGTGCCAGCAGCTTGTATCCGGGAGGGCCAGACTACGAGCAGTACTTC.

The rearrangement uses TRBV24-1 and TRBJ2-1; 8 bases fit TRBD2. There are 15 residues in the CDR3. Per the germline V gene, CDR1 is KGHDR and CDR2 is SFDVKD. After removal of 5 bases from V and 2 bases from J, the junction contained 4 bases not matched to a gene. The DNA of the CDR3 is TGTGCCACCAGTGTTACGACTAGCGCCTACAATGAGCAGTTCTTC. It codes for CATSVTTSAYNEQFF.

The chain recombines TRBV5-6 with TRBJ1-5, with D perhaps TRBD1 (5 bases). V was clipped by 3 bases and J by 2 bases, with 9 bases between them. This CDR3 has 14 residues. CDR1 is SGHDT, CDR2 YYEEEE, per germline. CDR3 bases: TGTGCCAGCAGCTCCGGACACGGCAATCAGCCCCAGCATTTT. It encodes CASSSGHGNQPQHF.

This chain connects TRBV7-2 to TRBJ1-6; 9 nucleotides match TRBD1. Germline CDR1 and CDR2: SGHTA and FQGNSA. Trimming cost V 5 bases and J 4 bases; bases outside gene matches: 12. The CDR3 has 18 amino acids. Here the CDR3 reads CASSKRTGETLYNSPLHF. In DNA form, the CDR3 reads TGTGCCAGCAGCAAAAGGACAGGGGAAACCCTATATAATTCACCCCTCCACTTT.

As DNA, the CDR3 is TGTGCCAGCAGTGAGACAGGGGGGTTTACCGGGGAGCTGTTTTTT. Translated, it gives CASSETGGFTGELFF. The chain recombines TRBV2 with TRBJ2-2, with 9 bases aligning to TRBD1. The germline CDR1 and CDR2 sequences are SNHLY and FYNNEI. This CDR3 has 15 amino acids. The V segment lost 3 bases and the J segment 5 bases; nucleotides outside the gene matches: 4.

V and J are TRBV7-6 and TRBJ2-7, with D unresolved. Trimming removed 1 base at V and 1 base at J, with 5 bases between. Germline CDR1 SGHVS, CDR2 FNYEAQ. The CDR3 contains 13 residues. The CDR3 nucleotides are TGTGCCAGCAGCTTAGGTATTTCCTACGAGCAGTACTTC. Translated, it gives CASSLGISYEQYF.

The CDR3 loop is CASSTPDRDSGANVLTF. The CDR3 DNA is TGTGCCAGCAGTACCCCGGACAGAGACTCTGGGGCCAACGTCCTGACTTTC. The chain couples TRBV7-6 to TRBJ2-6; perhaps TRBD1 as D (6 bases). The CDR3 consists of 17 residues. Trimming took 6 bases from V and 0 from J, leaving 15 bases between them. Germline-derived CDR1 and CDR2 are SGHVS and FNYEAQ.

The rearrangement links TRBV7-3 to TRBJ2-3; perhaps D is TRBD1 or TRBD2 (6 bases each). V was cut by 4 bases and J by 0 bases, with 11 bases left in between. The CDR3 contains 15 residues. Germline V gene data show CDR1 as SGHTA and CDR2 as FQGTGA. The CDR3 nucleotides are TGTGCCAGCAGCTCGAGGGGGGATAGCACAGATACGCAGTATTTT. This encodes CASSSRGDSTDTQYF.

This clone came up once. The rearrangement links TRBV6-1 to TRBJ1-1, with 7 bases identical to TRBD1. Germline V lookup: CDR1 MNHNS, CDR2 SASEGT. The CDR3 loop spans 16 amino acids. V was pared by 2 bases and J by 1 base, with 7 bases of the junction left unmatched. The DNA of the CDR3 is TGTGCCAGCAGTGAATGGAGGGGGCTAAGGAACACTGAAGCTTTCTTT. Translating it yields CASSEWRGLRNTEAFF.

The chain couples TRBV2 to TRBJ1-1; TRBD1 agrees at 7 bases. The germline CDR1 and CDR2 sequences are SNHLY and FYNNEI. J gave up 1 base and V 3 bases, and 2 bases lay outside the gene matches. The CDR3 has 14 residues. DNA for the CDR3: TGTGCCAGCAGTGATAGACAGGGGAACACTGAAGCTTTCTTT. Translated, it gives CASSDRQGNTEAFF.

The chain couples TRBV9 to TRBJ1-3; D is undetermined. Trimming took off 0 bases at V and 8 bases at J, with 15 bases between the two ends. The CDR3 has 15 amino acids. The germline CDR1 and CDR2 sequences are SGDLS and YYNGEE. The CDR3 reads CASSVAGGVGDTIYF. DNA for the CDR3: TGTGCCAGCAGCGTAGCTGGTGGCGTTGGGGACACCATATATTTT. The whole variable domain, filled in from reference TRBV9 and TRBJ1-3, reads DSGVTQTPKHLITATGQRVTLRCSPRSGDLSVYWYQQSLDQGLQFLIQYYNGEERAKGNILERFSAQQFPDLHSELNLSSLELGDSALYFCASSVAGGVGDTIYFGEGSWLTVV.

The rearrangement joins TRBV19 to TRBJ2-7; TRBD1 aligns across 10 bases. V lost 5 bases to trimming and J lost 2 bases; unmatched junction nucleotides: 3. Germline V lookup: CDR1 LNHDA, CDR2 SQIVND (reference sequence). This CDR3 comprises 14 residues. In DNA, the CDR3 is TGTGCCAGTAGTTCCGGGACAGGGGCCTACGAGCAGTACTTC. Protein sequence: CASSSGTGAYEQYF.

V usage is TRBV7-8 and J usage is TRBJ2-7, with a tentative D call TRBD2 (5 bases). V lost 2 bases to trimming and J lost 2 bases, with 10 bases between them. The CDR3 covers 14 residues. Germline CDR1 is SGHVS and CDR2 is FQNEAQ. CDR3 amino acids: CASSLSGNAYEQYF. For the CDR3, the DNA is TGTGCCAGCAGCTTATCGGGGAACGCCTACGAGCAGTACTTC.

The chain couples TRBV7-2 to TRBJ1-6; 7 nucleotides line up with TRBD1. The CDR3 length is 15 residues. With 5 bases clipped from V and 8 bases from J, the junction kept 9 bases outside the gene matches. Germline V lookup: CDR1 SGHTA, CDR2 FQGNSA. The CDR3 loop is CASSKWDSGDSPLHF. The CDR3 DNA reads as TGTGCCAGCAGCAAATGGGACAGCGGTGATTCACCCCTCCACTTT. The entire variable domain, with the rest obtained from reference TRBV7-2 and TRBJ1-6, is as follows: GAGVSQSPSNKVTEKGKDVELRCDPISGHTALYWYRQSLGQGLEFLIYFQGNSAPDKSGLPSDRFSAERTGGSVSTLTIQRTQQEDSAVYLCASSKWDSGDSPLHFGNGTRLTVT.

V gene TRBV7-9 combines with J gene TRBJ1-4, with D unresolved. The CDR3 extends over 14 amino acids. Trimming took 1 base from V and 5 from J, leaving 8 bases between them. Germline CDR1 and CDR2: SEHNR and FQNEAQ (reference sequence). CDR3 loop: CASSLGTLNEKLFF. CDR3 coding DNA: TGTGCCAGCAGCTTAGGGACTTTAAATGAAAAACTGTTTTTT.

The CDR3 DNA sequence: TGTGCCACCAGTGAGGGACTAGCTCATACGCAGTATTTT. Translated: CATSEGLAHTQYF. The V and J genes are TRBV24-1 and TRBJ2-3; 9 positions match TRBD2. Germline CDR1 and CDR2: KGHDR and SFDVKD. Trimming removed 4 bases from V and 7 bases from J; junction bases left unmatched: 2. The CDR3 runs to 13 residues.

The V gene is TRBV30, the J gene TRBJ2-5; 12 bases fit TRBD1. The CDR3 totals 15 residues. Germline assignment: CDR1 GTSNPN and CDR2 SVGIG (reference sequence). The trim removed 5 bases at V and 5 bases at J, leaving 9 bases unmatched. The CDR3 coding sequence is TGTGCCTGGGCTCGGGGACAGGGGGCATGGGAGACCCAGTACTTC. This encodes CAWARGQGAWETQYF.

V gene TRBV30 combines with J gene TRBJ1-3, with no clear D. The germline V and J ends were trimmed by 4 bases and 1 base, with 8 bases remaining between them. This CDR3 contains 13 residues. The germline V gene has CDR1 GTSNPN and CDR2 SVGIG (reference sequence). CDR3 sequence: CAWIRVSGNTIYF. The CDR3 DNA is TGTGCCTGGATTCGTGTTTCTGGAAACACCATATATTTT.

The CDR3 here is CAIGQGFDQPQHF. In nucleotides, the CDR3 is TGTGCCATCGGACAGGGGTTTGATCAGCCCCAGCATTTT. V usage is TRBV10-3 and J usage is TRBJ1-5, with 9 bases aligning to TRBD1. CDR1 is ENHRY and CDR2 is SYGVKD in the germline V gene. V gave up 8 bases and J gave up 5 bases; unmatched junction bases: 4. This CDR3 is 13 amino acids long.

This rearrangement joins TRBV20-1 to TRBJ2-4; D is unresolved. Germline assignment: CDR1 DFQATT and CDR2 SNEGSKA (reference sequence). The V end lost 3 bases, the J end lost 4 bases, and 10 bases lay between the germline ends. The CDR3 is 13 residues long. CDR3: CSASRPEKNIQYF. The CDR3 DNA reads as TGCAGTGCTAGTCGGCCCGAAAAAAACATTCAGTACTTC.